The T cell receptor beta chain under discussion was sequenced for a study of T cells in Graves' hyperthyroidism and ophthalmopathy. This clonotype appeared many times. The TCR beta CDR3 regions underwent amplification using RNA transcripts as the source. With the HTBI primer set, the TCR CDR3 went through a first round of RT-PCR. One entry per CDR3 protein results from TCRdb running MiXCR on the multiplex PCR reads. The repertoire holds about 110,000 distinct CDR3 sequences, with 16% as singletons. The sample comprised blood. This clonotype was sampled from a woman aged 45-65 years with Graves' hyperthyroidism.

The CDR3 protein is CATSSDRQNTEAFF. The CDR3 DNA is TGTGCCACCAGCAGCGACAGGCAAAACACTGAAGCTTTCTTT. The rearrangement uses TRBV15 and TRBJ1-1, with D perhaps TRBD1 (6 bases). V was clipped by 3 bases and J by 2 bases, with 10 bases between them. The CDR3 totals 14 residues. Germline V lookup: CDR1 LNHNV, CDR2 YYDKDF (reference sequence).